Many counts were recorded for the clone carrying this T cell receptor beta chain. Its antigen is unidentified. These data are taken from a study of T cells in Graves' hyperthyroidism and ophthalmopathy. Across the whole study: Once the initial diagnosis was made, peripheral blood was obtained before any treatment.

Amplified TCR beta CDR3 regions derived from RNA transcripts. TCR CDR3 regions were first amplified by RT-PCR with HTBI primers. TCRdb re-derived calls from the multiplex PCR reads in MiXCR, one entry per CDR3 protein. The sample includes 400,000 to 450,000 distinct CDR3 sequences, roughly 15% of them seen just once. Study-level results: In validation, the model predicted ophthalmopathy. These predictions came a median about 6.8 months before onset. Ophthalmopathy was separated from stable hyperthyroidism by a 13 V-J model.

Cells are PBMCs isolated from around 9.4 ml of fresh blood. Between the trimmed V and J ends, which lost 4 bases and 3 bases, there was a span of 10 bases. The CDR3 length is 13 residues. Germline V gives CDR1 MNHEY, CDR2 SMNVEV (reference sequence). The chain couples TRBV27 to TRBJ2-7, with unresolved D. Specimen: blood. The sequence came from a man younger than 30 with Graves' ophthalmopathy. In DNA, the CDR3 is TGTGCCAGCAGTTCGCAATCCCACTACGAGCAGTACTTC. Translation gives CASSSQSHYEQYF.